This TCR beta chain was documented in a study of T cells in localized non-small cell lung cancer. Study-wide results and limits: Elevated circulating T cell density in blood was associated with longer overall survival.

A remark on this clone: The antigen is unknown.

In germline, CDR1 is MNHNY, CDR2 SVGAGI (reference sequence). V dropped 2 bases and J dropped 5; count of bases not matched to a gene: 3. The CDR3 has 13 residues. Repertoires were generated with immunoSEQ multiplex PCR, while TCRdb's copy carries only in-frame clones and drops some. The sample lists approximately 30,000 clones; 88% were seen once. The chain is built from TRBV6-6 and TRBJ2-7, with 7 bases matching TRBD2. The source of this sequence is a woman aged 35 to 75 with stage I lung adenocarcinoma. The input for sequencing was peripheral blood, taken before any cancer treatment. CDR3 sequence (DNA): TGTGCCAGCAGTTACCGGGCGGGGGACGAGCAGTACTTC. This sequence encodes CASSYRAGDEQYF.